Here is one TCR beta chain with its context. This sample was taken from a study of blood T cell repertoires in COVID-19. Study at large: PBMCs, B-cell-depleted T cells, or T cells provided the cDNA or gDNA that made up the material.

Trimming shortened V by 1 base and J by 1 base, and 8 bases separated the two germline ends. The CDR3 runs to 14 residues. Germline V CDR1 and CDR2: SGHKS, YYEKEE (reference sequence). While infection was still active, Seattle patients were enrolled and then followed longitudinally. Source study methods: It was from reference gene primer amplification that nucleated cell counts were estimated. The method was immunoSEQ multiplex PCR; TCRdb's version includes in-frame clones alone and lacks a portion of them. V, J and clone size are those of that table, while D and trimming were read from the DNA. The table includes roughly 200,000 clones, roughly four fifths detected once.

The sequenced material came from peripheral blood. The TCR was taken from a middle-aged woman with COVID-19, enrolled during active disease. V gene TRBV5-5 combines with J gene TRBJ2-5; D might be TRBD1 (6 bases). The DNA of the CDR3 is TGTGCCAGCAGCTTGCAGGGGTCCCAAGAGACCCAGTACTTC. Translation gives CASSLQGSQETQYF.